This TCR beta chain derives from a study of Ad26.COV2.S vaccination and SARS-CoV-2 variants. Overall study context: Ad26.COV2.S, an intramuscular injection, was given once or twice 56 days apart. General study points: Spike-specific TCR breadth ran higher among vaccine recipients than placebo recipients.

Method: immunoSEQ multiplex PCR; TCRdb's copy keeps in-frame clones and lacks some. The sample carries fewer than 800,000 clones, 89% recorded once. This CDR3 comprises 13 residues. Germline-derived CDR1 and CDR2 are KGHDR and SFDVKD. With 3 bases removed from V and 2 bases from J, the gap between germline ends came to 5 bases. The sample's treatment: approximately 18 received Ad26.COV2.S at low or high dose, single or two shots; 5 received placebo; per-sample allocation not given. The samples date from day 63 after the first vaccine or placebo injection. For this clone: Its target is not known.

The sequence was collected from a person aged 18 to 65 who received the Ad26.COV2.S COVID-19 vaccine or a placebo. This sequence joins TRBV24-1 and TRBJ2-3; D gene uncertain. Sequencing used peripheral blood, obtained in a trial of Ad26.COV2.S vaccine versus placebo. CDR3 in DNA: TGTGCCACCAGTGATACCCCCACAGATACGCAGTATTTT. Translating it yields CATSDTPTDTQYF.